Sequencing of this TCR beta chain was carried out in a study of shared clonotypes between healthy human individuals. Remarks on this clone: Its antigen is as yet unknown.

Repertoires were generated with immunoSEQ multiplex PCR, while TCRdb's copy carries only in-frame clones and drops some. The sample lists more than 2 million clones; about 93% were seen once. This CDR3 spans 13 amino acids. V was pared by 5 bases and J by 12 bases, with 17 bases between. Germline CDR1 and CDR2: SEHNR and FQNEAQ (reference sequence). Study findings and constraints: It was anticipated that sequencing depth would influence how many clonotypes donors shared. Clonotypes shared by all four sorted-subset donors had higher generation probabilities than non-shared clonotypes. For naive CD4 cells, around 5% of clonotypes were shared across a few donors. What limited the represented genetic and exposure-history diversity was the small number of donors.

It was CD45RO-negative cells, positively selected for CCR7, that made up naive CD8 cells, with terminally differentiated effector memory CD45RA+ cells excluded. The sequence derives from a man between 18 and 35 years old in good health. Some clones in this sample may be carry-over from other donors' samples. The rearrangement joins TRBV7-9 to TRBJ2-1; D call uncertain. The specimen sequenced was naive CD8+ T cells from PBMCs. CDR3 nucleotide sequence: TGTGCCAGCAGCCCGCCATCGAGTCGGTGGCAGTTCTTC. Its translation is CASSPPSSRWQFF.